A single T cell receptor (beta chain) is shown here with its context. As yet, its antigen is unknown. CDR3 length: 15 residues. Trimming took 2 bases from V and 7 from J; bases not matched to a gene: 7. CDR1 is SGHRS, CDR2 YFSETQ, per germline. Via MiXCR, TCRdb re-called the multiplex PCR reads, giving one row per CDR3 protein. Here the sample spans 200,000 to 300,000 distinct CDR3 sequences, over 30% being singletons. The data stem from a study of breast tumors, draining lymph nodes, adjacent tissues. Study-level findings and limits: Tumor repertoires ranked between lymph nodes and nontumor tissue in diversity, with V and J gene preferences. The lymph node origin of tumor T cells was framed as consistent with a hypothesis, not demonstrated. Compared with basal-like, luminal-like tumors shared significantly more repertoire with nontumor tissue.

Axillary draining lymph nodes of breast cancer patients supplied the node samples. This receptor was obtained from a female donor with breast cancer. Some clones in this sample may be carry-over from other donors' samples. Sequenced material: axillary lymph node tissue. This chain connects TRBV5-1 to TRBJ2-7; 12 positions agree with TRBD2. Written as DNA, the CDR3 is TGCGCCAGCAGCTTTTTGCCTAGCGGGAGGGGTGAGCAGTACTTC. It yields the protein CASSFLPSGRGEQYF.